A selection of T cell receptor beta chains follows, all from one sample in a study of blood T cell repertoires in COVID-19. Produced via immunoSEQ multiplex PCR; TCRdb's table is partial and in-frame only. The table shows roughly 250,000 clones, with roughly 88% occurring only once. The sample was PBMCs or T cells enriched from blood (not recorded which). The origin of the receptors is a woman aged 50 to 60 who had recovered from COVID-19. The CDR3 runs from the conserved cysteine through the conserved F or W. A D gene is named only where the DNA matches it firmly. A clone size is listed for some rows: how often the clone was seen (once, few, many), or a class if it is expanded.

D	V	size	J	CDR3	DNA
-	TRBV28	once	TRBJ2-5	CASSLSLGLQETQYF	TGTGCCAGCAGTTTATCTCTCGGACTGCAAGAGACCCAGTACTTC
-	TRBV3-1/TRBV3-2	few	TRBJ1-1	CASSQAGGGNTEAFF	TGTGCCAGCAGCCAAGCTGGGGGCGGGAACACTGAAGCTTTCTTT
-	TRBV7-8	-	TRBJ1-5	CASKLRGNQPQHF	TGTGCCAGCAAGCTCCGGGGTAATCAGCCCCAGCATTTT
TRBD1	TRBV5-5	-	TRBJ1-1	CASADRGPYTEAFF	TGTGCCAGCGCGGACAGGGGGCCGTACACTGAAGCTTTCTTT
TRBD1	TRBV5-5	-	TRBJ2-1	CASSSFFMGQGDYNEQFF	TGTGCCAGCAGCTCCTTCTTTATGGGACAGGGGGACTACAATGAGCAGTTCTTC
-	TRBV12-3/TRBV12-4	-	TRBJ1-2	CASTAGWAYGYTF	TGTGCCAGCACGGCAGGGTGGGCCTATGGCTACACCTTC
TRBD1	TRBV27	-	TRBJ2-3	CASSTYRGSTDTQYF	TGTGCCAGCAGTACTTACAGGGGAAGCACAGATACGCAGTATTTT
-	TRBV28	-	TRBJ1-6	CASTGWGGLSGSPLHF	TGTGCCAGCACCGGATGGGGGGGGCTCTCTGGTTCACCCCTCCACTTT
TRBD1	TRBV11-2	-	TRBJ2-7	CASSFTGGTYEQYF	TGTGCCAGCAGCTTTACAGGGGGCACCTACGAGCAGTACTTC
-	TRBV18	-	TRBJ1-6	CASSPSWENSPLHF	TGTGCCAGCTCACCTAGTTGGGAGAATTCACCCCTCCACTTT
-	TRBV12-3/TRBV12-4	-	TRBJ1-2	CASKLGGFGYTF	TGTGCCAGCAAACTAGGGGGTTTCGGCTACACCTTC
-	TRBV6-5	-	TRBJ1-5	CASRQRENQPQHF	TGTGCCAGCAGGCAGAGGGAAAATCAGCCCCAGCATTTT
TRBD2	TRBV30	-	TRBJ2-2	CAWSEGLIFF	TGTGCCTGGAGCGAGGGACTAATCTTTTTT
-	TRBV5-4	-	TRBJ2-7	CASGAGSYEQYF	TGTGCCAGCGGGGCAGGTTCCTACGAGCAGTACTTC
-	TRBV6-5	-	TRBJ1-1	CAVYMNTEAFF	TGTGCCGTTTACATGAACACTGAAGCTTTCTTT
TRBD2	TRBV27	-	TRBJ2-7	CASSLRTSGITSSYEQYF	TGTGCCAGCAGTTTAAGGACTAGCGGGATTACCAGCTCCTACGAGCAGTACTTC
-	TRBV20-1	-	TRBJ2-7	CSARDSYEQYF	TGCAGTGCTCGAGACAGCTACGAGCAGTACTTC